This T cell receptor (beta chain) was observed in a study of blood T cell repertoires in COVID-19 (TCRdb year 2020). Study-level background: Samples from collaborators originated in the United States, Italy and Spain and spanned both the acute and convalescent phases of COVID-19. Subjects who had been exposed to COVID-19, were actively infected with it, or had recovered from it provided the deeply sampled blood TCRbeta repertoires that made up the dataset. Where available, HLA class I and class II types were taken from metadata supplied by the sample provider and were not determined by assay-based typing. Sample metadata almost always included a de-identified subject ID, COVID-19 status, age in years and sex. The prospective study material was composed of cDNA or gDNA derived from T cells, B-cell-depleted T cells, or PBMCs. The samples were drawn from two sources: the first 160 participants of the ongoing ImmuneRACE study, and approximately 1,300 subjects contributed by 6 global collaborators. A freely available public database, intended as a resource for researchers studying the immune response to SARS-CoV-2, is where the repertoires were released. Overall results and qualifications from the work: How much clinical and demographic metadata was included differed by source and by participant, and the metadata was provided uncurated.

The germline V gene yields SGHAT for CDR1 and FQNNGV for CDR2. V loses 5 bases at its end and J loses 3 bases; junction bases beyond the gene matches: 6. The CDR3 numbers 15 residues from cysteine through phenylalanine. Kept here is only the CDR3 DNA, which spans 45 bases and is read in frame from base 1. A word on this clone: Its antigen is still unknown. No base qualities exist here, and no much larger clone lies one base off it.

TCRbeta CDR3 regions were amplified from genomic DNA by means of the immunoSEQ Assay, a bias-controlled multiplex PCR. The source study handled its data this way. The number of nucleated cells in each sample was estimated from the amplification of reference gene primers within the assay. Sequence reads were collapsed and filtered to measure the absolute abundance of every unique TCRbeta CDR3 rearrangement. Productive Simpson clonality was computed per sample as the square root of Simpson's diversity index over productive rearrangements. Here the immuneACCESS table is served through TCRdb, limited to in-frame sequences with V and J called. Missing clones are a known gap in these copies; in checked studies unresolved V genes cover under half, and the rest lacks a known reason. For V, J and clone size, that table is used; D and trimming come from the DNA. Counted in this sample were 250,000 to 350,000 clones; 88% of them appeared once. The leading ten clones occupy about 3.9% of the sample.

Each collaborating institution followed its own protocols to collect whole blood in K2EDTA tubes. For TCRbeta analysis, collaborators shipped samples in one of three forms: frozen whole blood, isolated PBMCs, or DNA extracted from either of those sample types. The chain couples TRBV11-2 to TRBJ2-7; the central 11 bases match TRBD2. The source material was peripheral blood. This TCR came from a woman aged 45 to 65 with active or convalescent COVID-19. The bases read TGTGCCAGCAGCGAAACGACTAGCGGGGTCTACGAGCAGTACTTC. This sequence encodes CASSETTSGVYEQYF.